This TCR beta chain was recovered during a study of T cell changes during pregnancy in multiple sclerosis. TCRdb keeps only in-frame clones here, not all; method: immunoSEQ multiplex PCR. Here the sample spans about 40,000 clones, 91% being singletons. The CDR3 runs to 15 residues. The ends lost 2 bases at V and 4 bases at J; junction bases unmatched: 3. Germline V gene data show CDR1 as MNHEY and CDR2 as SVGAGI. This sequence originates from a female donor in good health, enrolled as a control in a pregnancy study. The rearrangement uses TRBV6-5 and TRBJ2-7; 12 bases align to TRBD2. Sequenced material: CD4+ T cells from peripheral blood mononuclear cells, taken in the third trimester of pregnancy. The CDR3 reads CASSYQTSGGYEQYF. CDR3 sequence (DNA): TGTGCCAGCAGTTACCAGACTAGCGGGGGTTACGAGCAGTACTTC.